This TCR beta chain is from a study of shared clonotypes between healthy human individuals. Donation came from healthy HIV-negative adults that had no recent acute infections or vaccinations. CDR3 length: 15 residues. Germline V gives CDR1 LNHDA, CDR2 SQIVND (reference sequence). Trimming stripped 4 bases from V and 2 bases from J, with 14 bases between. On this clone itself: Its antigen is still unknown.

Repertoires were generated with immunoSEQ multiplex PCR, while TCRdb's copy carries only in-frame clones and drops some. The repertoire holds roughly 1.4 million clones, with approximately 98.5% as singletons. Whole-study results and caveats: Generally, naive subsets came out with larger estimated richness than memory subsets.

The sequence was collected from a man aged 25-45 years in good health. Sequencing input: naive CD4+ T cells sorted from blood. Indicated subset: CD45RA+ positively selected. The genes are TRBV19 and TRBJ2-5; tentatively, D is TRBD2 (5 bases). CDR3 sequence (DNA): TGTGCCAGTAGTAGGACGAGAGGAGGACAAGAGACCCAGTACTTC. This encodes CASSRTRGGQETQYF. The variable domain in full, with the rest retrieved from reference TRBV19 and TRBJ2-5, is DGGITQSPKYLFRKEGQNVTLSCEQNLNHDAMYWYRQDPGQGLRLIYYSQIVNDFQKGDIAEGYSVSREKKESFPLTVTSAQKNPTAFYLCASSRTRGGQETQYFGPGTRLLVL.